This TCR beta chain was recorded in a study of vaccination and CD4 T cells after COVID-19. In the study overall: Overlapping peptides covering the spike proteins of SARS-CoV-2, HCoV-NL63, HCoV-OC43 and HCoV-229E were added to stimulate cells. Study observations and caveats: Looking at convalescent patients, a median about 86% of reactive clones were present only post-vaccination.

Germline V gives CDR1 MNHNS, CDR2 SASEGT. There are 11 residues in the CDR3. Trimming took 4 bases from V and 9 from J, leaving 7 bases between them. Sample time point: late sampling 161 to 241 days after vaccination in a few convalescent patients. The treatment was: approximately 9-day PBMC culture with coronavirus spike peptide pools or control peptides (ViraFEST assay). Concerning this clonotype itself: The antigen is not known.

The Oncomine TCR Beta short-read assay was what sequenced the DNA obtained from cultured CD4+ T cells. MiXCR was run by TCRdb on the PCR reads, yielding one entry per CDR3 protein. The table records 20,000 to 25,000 distinct CDR3 sequences, about a third of them present only once. The origin of this receptor is a human donor who had recovered from COVID-19. The sequencing here drew on CD4+ T cells from blood, cultured in vitro, taken about 7 months after SARS-CoV-2 vaccination. The chain uses TRBV6-1 and TRBJ2-1, with no clear D. The CDR3 nucleotides read TGTGCCAGCAGTGGAGAATCTGAGCAGTTCTTC. This translates into CASSGESEQFF.